Following are 4 T cell receptor beta chains from one sample sequenced in a study of graft-versus-host responses after intestinal transplantation (dated by TCRdb to the early 2020s). In light of the paper, this sample's time point label describes: cells obtained before transplantation from donor or recipient. Receptor amplification or capture employed the immunoSEQ multiplex PCR assay. Entries here come from immuneACCESS through TCRdb and include only in-frame sequences with V and J called. Some clones fail to appear in such tables; in the studies checked, an unresolved V gene covers under half of the shortfall, and the cause of the remainder is unknown. For this sample there are 110,000 to 150,000 clones; nearly 95% appear just once. About 0.2% of the sample goes to the ten largest clones. No antigen is known for these receptors. The specimen comprised unstimulated CD4+ T cells sorted from spleen or lymph node cells, sampled before intestinal transplant. Receptor source: a human donor who received an intestinal transplant.

The chain couples TRBV19 to TRBJ1-6; D gene ambiguous. V was pared by 3 bases and J by 7 bases, with 13 bases between. CDR1 and CDR2 from the germline V gene are LNHDA and SQIVND (reference sequence). The CDR3 contains 15 residues. The CDR3 DNA reads TGTGCCAGTAGTATCAAAGGGATCACCAATTCACCCCTCCACTTT. Amino acid sequence: CASSIKGITNSPLHF.

The gene calls are TRBV4-1 and TRBJ2-5; 8 bases map to TRBD2. Germline assignment: CDR1 MGHRA and CDR2 YSYEKL. The CDR3 runs to 16 residues. V was pared by 1 base and J by 5 bases, with 9 bases of the junction left unmatched. Here the CDR3 reads CASSQGLTSGGETQYF. The CDR3 nucleotides read TGCGCCAGCAGCCAAGGTCTTACTAGCGGTGGGGAGACCCAGTACTTC.

The gene calls are TRBV19 and TRBJ2-3; no clear D gene. Trimming pared 4 bases from V and 2 bases from J, leaving 25 bases between. CDR1 is LNHDA and CDR2 is SQIVND in the germline V gene (reference sequence). The CDR3 consists of 19 residues. The CDR3: CASSTPPALDPETTDTQYF. The CDR3 DNA reads TGTGCCAGTAGTACCCCCCCGGCATTGGATCCCGAGACCACAGATACGCAGTATTTT.

This clone was observed a single time. V gene TRBV21-1 combines with J gene TRBJ2-1. TRBV21-1 is noted as a pseudogene. CDR3 size: 18 residues. CDR3 DNA sequence: TGTGCCAGCAGCAAAGCGGGAAGGTCACAGGGAGGAGGCAATGAGCAGTTCTTC. It is translated as CASSKAGRSQGGGNEQFF.